This T cell receptor (beta chain) was retrieved from a study of glioma-infiltrating T cells after dendritic cell vaccination. For the study at large: Patients had newly diagnosed or recurrent glioblastoma and received dendritic cell vaccines.

The primer mix had 60 V beta and 13 J beta primers. Sequenced by immunoSEQ multiplex PCR; TCRdb stores in-frame clones only, minus some. Among some 70,000 clones, roughly 79% were seen once, and the ten largest hold around 8%. Isocitrate dehydrogenase mutation was absent in all glioblastoma patients. V lost 0 bases to trimming and J lost 7 bases; unmatched junction nucleotides: 11. CDR1 and CDR2 (germline): ENHRY, SYGVKD. This CDR3 comprises 16 residues. This sample comprised blood, obtained before dendritic cell vaccination. This clonotype was sampled from a human donor with glioblastoma. This chain links TRBV10-3 with TRBJ1-2; 7 nucleotides match TRBD1. CDR3 sequence (DNA): TGTGCCATCAGTGAGTCAGGGGGCATCCTCCTATCTGGCTACACCTTC. It codes for CAISESGGILLSGYTF.